Here is one T cell receptor beta chain with its context. Its antigen is unknown. This CDR3 spans 14 amino acids. CDR1 and CDR2 from the germline V gene are SQVTM and ANQGSEA. The V gene lost 3 bases and the J gene lost 0 bases, with 11 bases spanning the gap. The sample originates from a study of OX40 agonist ivuxolimab in advanced cancers. Overall study findings and caveats: Among patients with partial responses at 0.1-3.0 mg/kg, clonal expansion was among the lowest.

Libraries were prepared by immunoSEQ multiplex PCR; TCRdb keeps only in-frame clonotypes and omits some of them. The top ten hold 6.2% of the sample, which has roughly 75,000 clones, more than 85% seen once. This TCR derives from an adult with an advanced solid tumor such as melanoma, head and neck, liver or kidney cancer. The specimen was CD4+ or CD8+ T cells sorted from blood, collected in a trial of the OX40 agonist ivuxolimab. The rearrangement links TRBV29-1 to TRBJ1-2, with D unclear. This CDR3 is CSVEATQTNYGYTF. In DNA form, the CDR3 reads TGCAGCGTTGAGGCCACACAAACTAACTATGGCTACACCTTC.